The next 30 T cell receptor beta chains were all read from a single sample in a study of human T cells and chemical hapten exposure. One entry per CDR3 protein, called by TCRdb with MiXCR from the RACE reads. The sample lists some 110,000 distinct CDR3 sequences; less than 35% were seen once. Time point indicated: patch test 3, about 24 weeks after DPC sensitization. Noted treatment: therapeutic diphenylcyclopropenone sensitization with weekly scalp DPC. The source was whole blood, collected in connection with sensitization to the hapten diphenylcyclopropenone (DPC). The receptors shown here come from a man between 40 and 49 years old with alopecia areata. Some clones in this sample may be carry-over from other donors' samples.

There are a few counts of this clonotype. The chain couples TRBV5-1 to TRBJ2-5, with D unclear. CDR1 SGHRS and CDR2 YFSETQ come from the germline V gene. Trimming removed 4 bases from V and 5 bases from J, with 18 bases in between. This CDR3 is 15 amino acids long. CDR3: CASSNYDPIRETQYF. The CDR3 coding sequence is TGCGCCAGCAGCAACTATGACCCAATACGGGAGACCCAGTACTTC.

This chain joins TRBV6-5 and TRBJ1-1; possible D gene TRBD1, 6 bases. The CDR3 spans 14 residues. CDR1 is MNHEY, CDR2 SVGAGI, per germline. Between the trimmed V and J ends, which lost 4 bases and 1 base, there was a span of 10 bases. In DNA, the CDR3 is TGTGCCAGCAGTTCGACAGGCTCGAACACTGAAGCTTTCTTT. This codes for CASSSTGSNTEAFF.

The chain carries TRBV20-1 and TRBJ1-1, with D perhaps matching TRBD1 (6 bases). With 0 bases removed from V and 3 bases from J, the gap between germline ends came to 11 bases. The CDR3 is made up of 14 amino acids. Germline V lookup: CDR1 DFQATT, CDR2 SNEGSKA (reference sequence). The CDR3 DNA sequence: TGCAGTGCTAGAGAGGGGGCGCGGGACACTGAAGCTTTCTTT. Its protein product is CSAREGARDTEAFF.

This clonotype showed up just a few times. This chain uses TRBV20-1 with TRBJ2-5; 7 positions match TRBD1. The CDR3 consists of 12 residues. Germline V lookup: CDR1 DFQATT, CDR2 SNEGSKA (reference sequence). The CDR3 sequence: CALQGNQETQYF. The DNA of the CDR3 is TGCGCATTACAGGGGAATCAAGAGACCCAGTACTTC.

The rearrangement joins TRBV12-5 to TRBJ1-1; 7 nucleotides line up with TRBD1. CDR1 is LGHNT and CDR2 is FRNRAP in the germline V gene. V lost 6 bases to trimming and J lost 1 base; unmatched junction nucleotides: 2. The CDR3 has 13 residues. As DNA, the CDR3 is TGTGCTAGTGGGGGACAGCGGAACACTGAAGCTTTCTTT. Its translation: CASGGQRNTEAFF.

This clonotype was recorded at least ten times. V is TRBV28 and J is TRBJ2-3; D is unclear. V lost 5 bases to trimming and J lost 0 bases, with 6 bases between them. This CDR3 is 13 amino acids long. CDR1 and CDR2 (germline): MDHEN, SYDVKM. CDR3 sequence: CASSRSSTDTQYF. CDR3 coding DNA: TGTGCCAGCAGTCGGAGTAGCACAGATACGCAGTATTTT.

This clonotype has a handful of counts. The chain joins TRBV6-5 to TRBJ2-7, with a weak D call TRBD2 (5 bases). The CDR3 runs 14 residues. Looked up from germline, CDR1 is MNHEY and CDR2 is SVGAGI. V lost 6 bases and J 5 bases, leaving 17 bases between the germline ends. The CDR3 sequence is CASSRGPAGDEQYF. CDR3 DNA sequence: TGTGCCAGCAGCCGCGGACCCGCCGGGGACGAGCAGTACTTC.

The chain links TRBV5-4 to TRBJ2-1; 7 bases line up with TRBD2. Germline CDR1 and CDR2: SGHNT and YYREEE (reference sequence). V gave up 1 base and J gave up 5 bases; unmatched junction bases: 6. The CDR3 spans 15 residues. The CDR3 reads CASSLSASGHNEQFF. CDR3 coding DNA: TGTGCCAGCAGCTTGTCGGCTAGCGGTCACAATGAGCAGTTCTTC.

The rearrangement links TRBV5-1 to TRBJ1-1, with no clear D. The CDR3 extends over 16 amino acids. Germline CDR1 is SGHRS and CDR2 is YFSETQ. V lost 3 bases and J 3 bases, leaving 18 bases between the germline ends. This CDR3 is CASSSTITDKHTEAFF. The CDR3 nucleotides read TGCGCCAGCAGCTCGACCATAACTGACAAGCACACTGAAGCTTTCTTT.

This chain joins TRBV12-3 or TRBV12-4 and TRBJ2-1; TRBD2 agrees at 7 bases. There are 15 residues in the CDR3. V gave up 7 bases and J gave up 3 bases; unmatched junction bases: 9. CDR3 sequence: CASTLGGVGYNEQFF. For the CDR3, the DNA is TGTGCCAGCACCCTGGGGGGGGTGGGCTACAATGAGCAGTTCTTC.

The CDR3 is CASSSKEGNTEAFF. For the CDR3, the DNA is TGTGCCAGCTCCTCAAAGGAGGGGAACACTGAAGCTTTCTTT. J is TRBJ1-1 and V is TRBV18; D gene unclear. Germline V CDR1 and CDR2: KGHSH, LQKENI. The CDR3 totals 14 residues. V lost 6 bases and J lost 1, with 12 bases in between. The whole variable domain, remainder taken from reference TRBV18 and TRBJ1-1, is NAGVMQNPRHLVRRRGQEARLRCSPMKGHSHVYWYRQLPEEGLKFMVYLQKENIIDESGMPKERFSAEFPKEGPSILRIQQVVRGDSAAYFCASSSKEGNTEAFFGQGTRLTVV.

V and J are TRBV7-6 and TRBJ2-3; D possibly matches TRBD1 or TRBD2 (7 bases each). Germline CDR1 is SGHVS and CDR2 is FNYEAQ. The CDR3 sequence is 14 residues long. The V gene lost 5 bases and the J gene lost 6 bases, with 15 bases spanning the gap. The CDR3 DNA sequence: TGTGCCAGCAGCCAGGGGGGGGGAATGGATACGCAGTATTTT. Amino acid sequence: CASSQGGGMDTQYF.

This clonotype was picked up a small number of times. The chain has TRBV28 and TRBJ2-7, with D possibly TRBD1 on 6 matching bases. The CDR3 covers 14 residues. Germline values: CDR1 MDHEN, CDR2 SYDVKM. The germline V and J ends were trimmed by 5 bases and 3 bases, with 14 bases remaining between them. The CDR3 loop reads CASSLGTPNYEQYF. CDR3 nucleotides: TGTGCCAGCAGTCTCGGGACACCGAACTACGAGCAGTACTTC.

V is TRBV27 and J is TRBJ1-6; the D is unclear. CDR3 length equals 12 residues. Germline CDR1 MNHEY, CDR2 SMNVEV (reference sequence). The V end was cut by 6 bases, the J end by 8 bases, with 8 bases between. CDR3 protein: CASRKTDSPLHF. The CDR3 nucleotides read TGTGCCAGCAGGAAGACGGATTCACCCCTCCACTTT.

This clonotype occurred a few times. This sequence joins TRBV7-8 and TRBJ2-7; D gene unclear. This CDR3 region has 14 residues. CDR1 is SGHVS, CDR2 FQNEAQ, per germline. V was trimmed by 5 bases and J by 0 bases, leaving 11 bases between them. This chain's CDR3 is CASSPDVSSYEQYV. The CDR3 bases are TGTGCCAGCAGCCCAGATGTGAGCTCCTACGAGCAGTACGTC.

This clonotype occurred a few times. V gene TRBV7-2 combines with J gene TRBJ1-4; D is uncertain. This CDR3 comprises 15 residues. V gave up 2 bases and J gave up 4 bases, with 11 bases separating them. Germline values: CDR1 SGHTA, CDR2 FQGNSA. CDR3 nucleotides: TGTGCCAGCAGCTTATCCCCCCAGCTTAATGAAAAACTGTTTTTT. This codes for CASSLSPQLNEKLFF.

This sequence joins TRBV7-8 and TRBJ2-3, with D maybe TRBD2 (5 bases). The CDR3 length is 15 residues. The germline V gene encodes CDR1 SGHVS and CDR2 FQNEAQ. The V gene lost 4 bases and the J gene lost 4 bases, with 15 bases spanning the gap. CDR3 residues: CASSSLEISADTQYF. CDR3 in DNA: TGTGCCAGCAGCTCACTAGAAATTAGCGCAGATACGCAGTATTTT.

CDR3: CASSLAGQGFSYNEQFF. CDR3 DNA sequence: TGTGCCAGCAGCTTAGCGGGGCAGGGGTTTTCCTACAATGAGCAGTTCTTC. This sequence joins TRBV7-2 and TRBJ2-1; D perhaps matches TRBD1 (6 bases). V shed 0 bases and J shed 1 base, with 13 bases lying between them. CDR1 is SGHTA and CDR2 is FQGNSA in the germline V gene. The CDR3 contains 17 residues.

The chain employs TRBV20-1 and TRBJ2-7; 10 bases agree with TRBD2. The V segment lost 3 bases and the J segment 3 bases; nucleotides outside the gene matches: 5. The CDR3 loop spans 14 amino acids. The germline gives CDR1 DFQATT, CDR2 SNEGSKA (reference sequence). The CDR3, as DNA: TGCAGTGCTAGCCCTCTAGCGGGGGTCTACGAGCAGTACTTC. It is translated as CSASPLAGVYEQYF.

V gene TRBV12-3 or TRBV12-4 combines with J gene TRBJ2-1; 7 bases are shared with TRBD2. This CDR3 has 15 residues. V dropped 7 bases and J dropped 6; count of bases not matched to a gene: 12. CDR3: CASTLPGTNLNEQFF. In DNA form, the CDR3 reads TGTGCCAGCACCCTGCCGGGGACTAACCTCAATGAGCAGTTCTTC.

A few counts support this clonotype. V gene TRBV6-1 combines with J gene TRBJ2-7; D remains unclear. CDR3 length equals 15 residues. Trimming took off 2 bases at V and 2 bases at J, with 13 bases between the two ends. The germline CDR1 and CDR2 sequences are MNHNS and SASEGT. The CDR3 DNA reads TGTGCCAGCAGTGAACCCCCCGACGGAACCTACGAGCAGTACGTC. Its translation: CASSEPPDGTYEQYV.

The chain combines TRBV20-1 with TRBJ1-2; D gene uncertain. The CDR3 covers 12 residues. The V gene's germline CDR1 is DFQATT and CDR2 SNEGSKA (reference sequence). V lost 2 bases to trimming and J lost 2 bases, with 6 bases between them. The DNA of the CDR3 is TGCAGTGCTAGATCACACAACTATGGCTACACCTTC. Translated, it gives CSARSHNYGYTF.

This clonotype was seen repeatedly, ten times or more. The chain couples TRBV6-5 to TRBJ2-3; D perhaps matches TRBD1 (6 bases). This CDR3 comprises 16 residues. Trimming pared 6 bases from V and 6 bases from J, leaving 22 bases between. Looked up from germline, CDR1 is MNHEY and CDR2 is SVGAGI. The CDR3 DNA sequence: TGTGCCAGCAGCCGCACAGGGTCAGGGAGCAGCGATACGCAGTATTTT. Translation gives CASSRTGSGSSDTQYF.

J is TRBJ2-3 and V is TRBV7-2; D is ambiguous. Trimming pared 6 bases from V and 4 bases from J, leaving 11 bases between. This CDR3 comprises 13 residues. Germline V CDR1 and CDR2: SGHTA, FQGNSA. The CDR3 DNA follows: TGTGCCAGCAGTATAACCTCGGCAGATACGCAGTATTTT. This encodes CASSITSADTQYF. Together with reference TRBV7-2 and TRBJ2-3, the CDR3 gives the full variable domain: GAGVSQSPSNKVTEKGKDVELRCDPISGHTALYWYRQSLGQGLEFLIYFQGNSAPDKSGLPSDRFSAERTGGSVSTLTIQRTQQEDSAVYLCASSITSADTQYFGPGTRLTVL.

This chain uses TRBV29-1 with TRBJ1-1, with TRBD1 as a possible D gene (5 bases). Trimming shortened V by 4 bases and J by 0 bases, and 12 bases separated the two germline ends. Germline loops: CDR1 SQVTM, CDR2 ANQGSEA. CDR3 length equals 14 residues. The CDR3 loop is CSVAKQVMNTEAFF. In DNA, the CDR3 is TGCAGCGTTGCTAAACAGGTGATGAACACTGAAGCTTTCTTT.

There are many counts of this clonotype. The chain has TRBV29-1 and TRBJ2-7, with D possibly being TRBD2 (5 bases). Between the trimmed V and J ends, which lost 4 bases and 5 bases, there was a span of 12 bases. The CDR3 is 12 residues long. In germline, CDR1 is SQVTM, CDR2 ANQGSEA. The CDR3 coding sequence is TGCAGCGTTGGAAGTACTAGTGACGAGCAGTACGTC. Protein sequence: CSVGSTSDEQYV.

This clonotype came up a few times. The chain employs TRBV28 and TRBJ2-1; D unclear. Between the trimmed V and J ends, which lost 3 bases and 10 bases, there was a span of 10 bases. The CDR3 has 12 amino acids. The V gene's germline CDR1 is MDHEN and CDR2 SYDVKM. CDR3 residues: CASSLVNREQFF. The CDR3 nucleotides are TGTGCCAGCAGTTTGGTAAATCGGGAGCAGTTCTTC.

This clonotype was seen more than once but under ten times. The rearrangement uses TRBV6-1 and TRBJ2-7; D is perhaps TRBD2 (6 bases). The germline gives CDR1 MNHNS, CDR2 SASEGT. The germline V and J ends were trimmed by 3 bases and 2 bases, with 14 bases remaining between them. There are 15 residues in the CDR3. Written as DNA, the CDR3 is TGTGCCAGCAGTGATCACACGGGAGCCACCTACGAGCAGTACTTC. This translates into CASSDHTGATYEQYF.

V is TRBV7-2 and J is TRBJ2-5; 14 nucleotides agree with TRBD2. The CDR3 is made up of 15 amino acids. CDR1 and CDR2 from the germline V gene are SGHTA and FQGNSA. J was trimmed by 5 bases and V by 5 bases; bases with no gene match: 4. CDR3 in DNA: TGTGCCAGCAGCCCCGGGACTAGCGGGAGTGAGACCCAGTACTTC. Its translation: CASSPGTSGSETQYF.

The CDR3 DNA follows: TGTGCCAGCAGCCCGCGGGAAGCGGGAGCAGCAGATACGCAGTATTTT. The encoded protein is CASSPREAGAADTQYF. This chain uses TRBV5-4 with TRBJ2-3, with 8 bases that match TRBD2. V lost 4 bases, J lost 4 bases, and 11 bases stayed unmatched. The germline gives CDR1 SGHNT, CDR2 YYREEE (reference sequence). This CDR3 has 16 residues.